This T cell receptor beta chain originates from a study of post-analysis software for immune sequencing data. Across the study: Clinical courses comprised relapsing-remitting, secondary progressive and progressive-relapsing multiple sclerosis.

The CDR3 is 15 amino acids. V was trimmed by 5 bases and J by 1 base, leaving 13 bases between them. Germline lookup yields CDR1 SGHTA and CDR2 FQGNSA. This clonotype occurred a few times. Its cognate antigen is unknown. Built from TCR beta cDNA, the libraries had unique molecular identifiers in them. It was from roughly 1.1 to 9.2 million T cells that some 500,000 cDNA molecules came. One entry per CDR3 protein, called by TCRdb with MiXCR from the PCR reads. The table has hundreds of thousands of distinct CDR3 sequences, 44% seen once. Findings and caveats of the study: About 5 TRBV segments occurring more often in patients than controls included TRBV5-6, TRBV5-1 and TRBV20-1.

This TCR derives from a girl aged 10-17 years with multiple sclerosis. The chain couples TRBV7-2 to TRBJ2-3, with D tentatively TRBD1 or TRBD2 (6 bases each). Material for sequencing was blood. CDR3 coding DNA: TGTGCCAGCAGCGTCAGGGGACTCGGCACAGATACGCAGTATTTT. It yields the protein CASSVRGLGTDTQYF.